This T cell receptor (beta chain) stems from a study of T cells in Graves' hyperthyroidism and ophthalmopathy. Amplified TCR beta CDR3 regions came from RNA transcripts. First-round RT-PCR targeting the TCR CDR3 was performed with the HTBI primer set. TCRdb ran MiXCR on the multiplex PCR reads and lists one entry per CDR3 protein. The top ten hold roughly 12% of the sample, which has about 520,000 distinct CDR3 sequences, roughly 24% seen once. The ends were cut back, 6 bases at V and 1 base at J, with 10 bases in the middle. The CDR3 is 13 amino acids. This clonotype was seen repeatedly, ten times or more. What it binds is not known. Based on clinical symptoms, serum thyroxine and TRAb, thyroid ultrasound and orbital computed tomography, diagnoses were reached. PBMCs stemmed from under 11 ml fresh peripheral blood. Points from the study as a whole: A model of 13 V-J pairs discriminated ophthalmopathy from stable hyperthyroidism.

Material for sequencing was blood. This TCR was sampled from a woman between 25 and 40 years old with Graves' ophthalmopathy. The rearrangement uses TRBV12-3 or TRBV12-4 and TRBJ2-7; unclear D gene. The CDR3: CASSRAVSYEQYF. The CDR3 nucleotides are TGTGCCAGCAGCCGGGCGGTTTCCTACGAGCAGTACTTC.